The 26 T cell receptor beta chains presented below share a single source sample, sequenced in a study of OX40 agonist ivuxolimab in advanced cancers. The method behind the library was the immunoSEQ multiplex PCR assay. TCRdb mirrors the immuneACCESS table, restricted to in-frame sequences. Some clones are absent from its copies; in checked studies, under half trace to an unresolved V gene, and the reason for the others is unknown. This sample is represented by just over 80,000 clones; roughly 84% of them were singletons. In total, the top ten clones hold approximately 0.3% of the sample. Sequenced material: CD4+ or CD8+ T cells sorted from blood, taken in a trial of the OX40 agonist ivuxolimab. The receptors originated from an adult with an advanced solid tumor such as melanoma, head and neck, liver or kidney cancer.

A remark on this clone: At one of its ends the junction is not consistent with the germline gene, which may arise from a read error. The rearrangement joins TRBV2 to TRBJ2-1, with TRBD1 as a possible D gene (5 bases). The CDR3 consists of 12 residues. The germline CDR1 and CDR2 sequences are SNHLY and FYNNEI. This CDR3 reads CASSEGQPLPVF. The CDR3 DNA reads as TGTGCCAGCAGTGAAGGACAGCCTCTTCCCGTCTTC. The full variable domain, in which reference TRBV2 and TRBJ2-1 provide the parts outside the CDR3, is EPEVTQTPSHQVTQMGQEVILRCVPISNHLYFYWYRQILGQKVEFLVSFYNNEISEKSEIFDDQFSVERPDGSNFTLKIRSTKLEDSAMYFCASSEGQPLPVFGPGTRLTVL.

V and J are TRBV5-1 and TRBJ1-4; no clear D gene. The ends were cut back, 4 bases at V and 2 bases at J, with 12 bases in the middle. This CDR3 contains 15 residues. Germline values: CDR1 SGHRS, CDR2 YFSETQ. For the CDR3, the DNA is TGCGCCAGCAGCCCTGGACGAGGCACTAATGAAAAACTGTTTTTT. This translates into CASSPGRGTNEKLFF.

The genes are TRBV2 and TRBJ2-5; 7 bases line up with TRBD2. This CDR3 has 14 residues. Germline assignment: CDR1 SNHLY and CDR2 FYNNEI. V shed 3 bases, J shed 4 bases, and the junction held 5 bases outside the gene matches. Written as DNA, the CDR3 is TGTGCCAGCAGTGATGAGGGAGGGCCAGAGACCCAGTACTTC. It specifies CASSDEGGPETQYF.

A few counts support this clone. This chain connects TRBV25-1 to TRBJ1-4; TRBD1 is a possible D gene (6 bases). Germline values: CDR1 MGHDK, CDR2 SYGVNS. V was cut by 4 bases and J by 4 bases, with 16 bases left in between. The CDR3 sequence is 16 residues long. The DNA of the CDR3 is TGTGCCAGCAGTGCCGACAGGCCGGCCGGTAATGAAAAACTGTTTTTT. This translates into CASSADRPAGNEKLFF.

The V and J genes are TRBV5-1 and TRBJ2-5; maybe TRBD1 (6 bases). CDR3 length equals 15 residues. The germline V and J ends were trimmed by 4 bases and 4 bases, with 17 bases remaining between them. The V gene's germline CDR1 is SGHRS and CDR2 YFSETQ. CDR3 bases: TGCGCCAGCAGCCTGGCAGGGGTTCAGGGAGAGACCCAGTACTTC. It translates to CASSLAGVQGETQYF. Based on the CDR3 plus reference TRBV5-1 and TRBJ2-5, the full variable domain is KAGVTQTPRYLIKTRGQQVTLSCSPISGHRSVSWYQQTPGQGLQFLFEYFSETQRNKGNFPGRFSGRQFSNSRSEMNVSTLELGDSALYLCASSLAGVQGETQYFGPGTRLLVL.

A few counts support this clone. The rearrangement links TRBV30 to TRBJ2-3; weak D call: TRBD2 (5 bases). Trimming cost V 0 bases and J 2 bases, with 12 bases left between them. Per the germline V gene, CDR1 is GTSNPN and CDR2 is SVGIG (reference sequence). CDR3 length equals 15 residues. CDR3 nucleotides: TGTGCCTGGAGTGTACTTCGCGGGTCCACAGATACGCAGTATTTT. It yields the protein CAWSVLRGSTDTQYF.

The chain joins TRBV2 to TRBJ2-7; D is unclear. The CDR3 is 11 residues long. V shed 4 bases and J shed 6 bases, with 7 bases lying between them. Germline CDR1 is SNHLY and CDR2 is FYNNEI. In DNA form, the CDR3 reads TGTGCCAGCAGTGTTCGGGCCGAGCAGTACTTC. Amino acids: CASSVRAEQYF. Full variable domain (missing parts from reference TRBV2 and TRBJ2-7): EPEVTQTPSHQVTQMGQEVILRCVPISNHLYFYWYRQILGQKVEFLVSFYNNEISEKSEIFDDQFSVERPDGSNFTLKIRSTKLEDSAMYFCASSVRAEQYFGPGTRLTVT.

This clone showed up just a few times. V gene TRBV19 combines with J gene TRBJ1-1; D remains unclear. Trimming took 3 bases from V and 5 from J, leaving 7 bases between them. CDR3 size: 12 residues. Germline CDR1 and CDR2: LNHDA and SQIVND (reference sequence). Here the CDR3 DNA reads TGTGCCAGTAGTATCTCTAGGACTGAAGCTTTCTTT. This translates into CASSISRTEAFF.

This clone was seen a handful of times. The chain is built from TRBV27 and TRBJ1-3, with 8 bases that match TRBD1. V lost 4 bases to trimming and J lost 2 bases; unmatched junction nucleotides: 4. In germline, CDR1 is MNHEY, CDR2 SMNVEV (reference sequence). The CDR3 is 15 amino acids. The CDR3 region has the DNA TGTGCCAGCAGTTGGCAGGGGGCACCTGGAAACACCATATATTTT. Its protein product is CASSWQGAPGNTIYF.

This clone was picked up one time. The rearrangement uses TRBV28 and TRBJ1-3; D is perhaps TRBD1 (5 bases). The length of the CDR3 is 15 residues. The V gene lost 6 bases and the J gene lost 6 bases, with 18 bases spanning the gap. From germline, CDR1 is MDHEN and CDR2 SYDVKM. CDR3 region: CASSLQSRVQNTIYF. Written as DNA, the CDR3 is TGTGCCAGCAGCCTCCAATCCAGGGTGCAAAACACCATATATTTT.

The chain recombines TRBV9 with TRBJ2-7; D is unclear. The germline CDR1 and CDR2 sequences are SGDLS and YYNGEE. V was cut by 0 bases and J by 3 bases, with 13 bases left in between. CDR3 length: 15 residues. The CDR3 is CASSVAVSQSYEQYF. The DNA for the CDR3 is TGTGCCAGCAGCGTAGCTGTTTCCCAGAGCTACGAGCAGTACTTC.

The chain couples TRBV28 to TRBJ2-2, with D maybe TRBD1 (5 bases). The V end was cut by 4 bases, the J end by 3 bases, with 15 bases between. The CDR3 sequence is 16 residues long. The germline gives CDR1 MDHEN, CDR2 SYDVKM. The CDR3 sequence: CASSSPTAGHTGELFF. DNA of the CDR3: TGTGCCAGCAGTTCCCCCACAGCAGGGCACACCGGGGAGCTGTTTTTT.

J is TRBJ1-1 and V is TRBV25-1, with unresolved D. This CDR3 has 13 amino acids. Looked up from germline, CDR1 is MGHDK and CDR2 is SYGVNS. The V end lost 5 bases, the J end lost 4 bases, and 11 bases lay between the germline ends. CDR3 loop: CASSPWASTEAFF. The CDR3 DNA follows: TGTGCCAGCAGTCCCTGGGCGTCCACTGAAGCTTTCTTT.

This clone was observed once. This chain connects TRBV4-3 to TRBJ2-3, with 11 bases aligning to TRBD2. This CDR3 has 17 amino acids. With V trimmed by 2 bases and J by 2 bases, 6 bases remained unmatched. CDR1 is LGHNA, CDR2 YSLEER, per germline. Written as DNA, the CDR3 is TGCGCCAGCAGCCAAAGCGGGACTAGCGGAAACACAGATACGCAGTATTTT. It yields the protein CASSQSGTSGNTDTQYF.

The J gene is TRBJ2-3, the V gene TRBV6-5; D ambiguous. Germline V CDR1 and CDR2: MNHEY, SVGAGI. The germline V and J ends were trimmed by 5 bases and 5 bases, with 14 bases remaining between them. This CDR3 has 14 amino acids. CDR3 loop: CASSQGPAQDTQYF. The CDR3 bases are TGTGCCAGCAGTCAAGGCCCAGCGCAAGATACGCAGTATTTT.

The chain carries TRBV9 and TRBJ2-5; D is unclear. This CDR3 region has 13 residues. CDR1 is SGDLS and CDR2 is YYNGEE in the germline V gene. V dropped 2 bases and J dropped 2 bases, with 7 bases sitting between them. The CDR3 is CASSVASQETQYF. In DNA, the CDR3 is TGTGCCAGCAGCGTCGCTAGTCAAGAGACCCAGTACTTC. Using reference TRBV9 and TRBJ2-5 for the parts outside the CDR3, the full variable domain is DSGVTQTPKHLITATGQRVTLRCSPRSGDLSVYWYQQSLDQGLQFLIQYYNGEERAKGNILERFSAQQFPDLHSELNLSSLELGDSALYFCASSVASQETQYFGPGTRLLVL.

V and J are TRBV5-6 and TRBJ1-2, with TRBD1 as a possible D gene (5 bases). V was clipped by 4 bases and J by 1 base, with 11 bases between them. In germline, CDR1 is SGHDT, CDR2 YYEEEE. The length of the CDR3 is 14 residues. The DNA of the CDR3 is TGTGCCAGCAGCGAAGACAGATTTAACTATGGCTACACCTTC. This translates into CASSEDRFNYGYTF.

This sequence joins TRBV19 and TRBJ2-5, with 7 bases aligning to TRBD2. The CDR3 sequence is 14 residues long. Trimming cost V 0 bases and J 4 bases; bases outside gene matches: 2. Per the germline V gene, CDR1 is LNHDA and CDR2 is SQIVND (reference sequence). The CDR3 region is CASSIDVAGETQYF. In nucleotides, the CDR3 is TGTGCCAGTAGTATAGATGTAGCGGGAGAGACCCAGTACTTC.

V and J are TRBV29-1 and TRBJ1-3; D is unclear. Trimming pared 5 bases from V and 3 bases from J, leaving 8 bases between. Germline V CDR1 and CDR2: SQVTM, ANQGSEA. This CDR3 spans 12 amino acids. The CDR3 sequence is CSVKINGNTIYF. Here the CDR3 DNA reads TGCAGCGTTAAGATAAATGGAAACACCATATATTTT.

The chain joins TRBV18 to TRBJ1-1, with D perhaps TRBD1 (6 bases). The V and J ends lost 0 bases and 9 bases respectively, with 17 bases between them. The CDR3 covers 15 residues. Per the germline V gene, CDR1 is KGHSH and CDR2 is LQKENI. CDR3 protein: CASSPPYRVEGQAFF. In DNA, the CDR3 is TGTGCCAGCTCACCACCTTACAGGGTAGAGGGGCAAGCTTTCTTT.

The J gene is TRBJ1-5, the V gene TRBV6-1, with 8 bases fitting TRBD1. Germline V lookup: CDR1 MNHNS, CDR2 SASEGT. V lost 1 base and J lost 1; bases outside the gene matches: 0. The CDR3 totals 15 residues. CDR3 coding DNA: TGTGCCAGCAGTGAAGACAGGGGGAGCAATCAGCCCCAGCATTTT. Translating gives CASSEDRGSNQPQHF.

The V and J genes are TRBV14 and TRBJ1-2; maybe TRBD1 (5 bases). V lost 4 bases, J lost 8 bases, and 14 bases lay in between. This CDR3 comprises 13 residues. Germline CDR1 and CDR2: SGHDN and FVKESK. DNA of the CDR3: TGTGCCAGCAGCCTATTCCGGGGCCGCGGCTACACCTTC. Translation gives CASSLFRGRGYTF.

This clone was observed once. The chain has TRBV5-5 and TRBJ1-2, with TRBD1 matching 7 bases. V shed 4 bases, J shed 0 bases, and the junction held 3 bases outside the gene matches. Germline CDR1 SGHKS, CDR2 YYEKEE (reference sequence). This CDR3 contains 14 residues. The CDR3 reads CASSKGQSNYGYTF. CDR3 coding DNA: TGTGCCAGCAGCAAGGGACAGTCTAACTATGGCTACACCTTC.

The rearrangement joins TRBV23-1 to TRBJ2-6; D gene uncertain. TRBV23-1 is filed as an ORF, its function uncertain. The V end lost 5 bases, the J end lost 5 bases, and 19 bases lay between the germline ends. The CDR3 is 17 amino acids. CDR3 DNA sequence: TGCGCCAGCAGTATGAGACCGCAACAAAGTCGGGCCAACGTCCTGACTTTC. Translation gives CASSMRPQQSRANVLTF.

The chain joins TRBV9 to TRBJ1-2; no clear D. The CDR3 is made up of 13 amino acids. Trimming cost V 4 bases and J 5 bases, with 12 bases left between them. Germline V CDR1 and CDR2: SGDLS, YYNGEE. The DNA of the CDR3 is TGTGCCAGCAGCCAAGACGGCCTATATGGCTACACCTTC. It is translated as CASSQDGLYGYTF.

The CDR3 loop reads CASSRGPYEQYV. The CDR3 DNA reads TGTGCCAGCAGTCGAGGGCCTTACGAGCAGTACGTC. This chain connects TRBV6-6 to TRBJ2-7, with D tentatively TRBD2 (5 bases). V lost 5 bases and J 4 bases, leaving 9 bases between the germline ends. Germline V gives CDR1 MNHNY, CDR2 SVGAGI (reference sequence). The CDR3 totals 12 residues.